These T cell receptor beta chains were read from a single sample in a study of blood T cells in healthy people across ages. TCRdb independently ran MiXCR on the 5' RACE reads; one entry per CDR3 protein. The sample holds roughly 1,000,000 distinct CDR3 sequences, approximately 25% seen once. This sample also appeared in a second study, on T cells of mothers and their children.

The sequenced sample consisted of blood. The receptor set was obtained from a girl aged 2 to 10 in good health. The CDR3 runs from the conserved cysteine through the conserved F or W. D genes are given only for firm matches. Expanded clones get a size class; other rows say once, few or many, or leave the size out.

j_call clone_size v_call d_call cdr3_nt cdr3_aa
TRBJ2-5 . TRBV28 TRBD2 TGTGCCAGCAGGTCTTATAGCGGGAGTGGGCAAGAGACCCAGTACTTC CASRSYSGSGQETQYF
TRBJ2-5 . TRBV29-1 TRBD1 TGCAGCGTTGATAGGGGGCTATGGGAGACCCAGTACTTC CSVDRGLWETQYF
TRBJ2-5 . TRBV29-1 . TGCAGCGTTGAAAAGGGGGACCCCCAAGAGACCCAGTACTTC CSVEKGDPQETQYF
TRBJ2-5 few TRBV29-1 TRBD2 TGCAGCGTACCGGGACTAGCGGGACAAGAGACCCAGTACTTC CSVPGLAGQETQYF
TRBJ1-5 . TRBV5-1 . TGCGCCAGCAGCTTGGGGGACGGGGGACATCAGCCCCAGCATTTT CASSLGDGGHQPQHF
TRBJ1-6 once TRBV3-1 TRBD1 TGTGCCAGCACCCTGGACAGGGCCGGTTCACCCCTCCACTTT CASTLDRAGSPLHF
TRBJ2-7 few TRBV5-6 TRBD1 TGTGCCAGCAGCTCCCCCAAGTTTTTTGGGACAGGGGTCGAGCAGTACTTC CASSSPKFFGTGVEQYF
TRBJ1-1 . TRBV7-9 . TGTGCCAGTCAGGGGCTCGACACTGAAGCTTTCTTT CASQGLDTEAFF
TRBJ2-7 few TRBV7-8 TRBD2 TGTGCCAGCAGCCGAAGACTAGCGGTTGATCTCTACGAGCAGTACTTC CASSRRLAVDLYEQYF
TRBJ2-7 . TRBV6-5 . TGTGCCAGCAGTTACGGTATTCTGGGGCGCAGTCCCCATTACGAGCAGTACTTC CASSYGILGRSPHYEQYF
TRBJ2-1 few TRBV29-1 . TGCAGCGTTGACGGGGGTCACGTTGGGAATGAGCAGTTCTTC CSVDGGHVGNEQFF
TRBJ2-5 . TRBV11-2 TRBD2 TGTGCCAGCAGCTCAGAGCCGCGCGGGGGGGCCGGTGAGACCCAGTACTTC CASSSEPRGGAGETQYF
TRBJ1-2 few TRBV12-3/TRBV12-4 . TGTGCCAGCAGTCCCGGACATACTTACTATGGCTACACCTTC CASSPGHTYYGYTF
TRBJ2-5 . TRBV7-9 . TGTGCCAGCAGCTTGGGGTTAACCTGGGGAGAGACCCAGTACTTC CASSLGLTWGETQYF
TRBJ1-1 . TRBV29-1 . TGCAGCGTTATCAACCTCCTTCGGAACACTGAAGCTTTCTTT CSVINLLRNTEAFF
TRBJ1-4 few TRBV7-9 . TGTGCCAGCAGCTTAGGGGCCAGTGAAAAACTGTTTTTT CASSLGASEKLFF
TRBJ2-3 . TRBV27 TRBD2 TGTGCCAGCAAATACGGCGGGAGGGAAAATACGCAGTATTTT CASKYGGRENTQYF
TRBJ2-7 few TRBV6-5 . TGTGCCAGCAGTTACACCAGAGTTGGGGCTGGCGAGCAGTACTTC CASSYTRVGAGEQYF
TRBJ2-1 . TRBV6-2/TRBV6-3 TRBD2 TGTGCCAGCAGTGACGTGACTAGCGGGAGGCCCTTCTCCTACAATGAGCAGTTCTTC CASSDVTSGRPFSYNEQFF
TRBJ2-2 . TRBV20-1 . TGCAGTGCTCCTGGGCGTAGCGGAGGGACCGGGGAGCTGTTTTTT CSAPGRSGGTGELFF
TRBJ1-1 . TRBV27 . TGTGCCAGCAGTTTATCTTCTGGTATCACTGAAGCTTTCTTT CASSLSSGITEAFF
TRBJ2-1 few TRBV3-1 . TGTGCCAGCAGCCAAGGGTCCAGCGGTAGCTACAATGAGCAGTTCTTC CASSQGSSGSYNEQFF
TRBJ2-1 . TRBV29-1 . TGCAGCGTTGAAGGGGGAAGTGAGCAGTTCTTC CSVEGGSEQFF
TRBJ1-4 once TRBV4-1 . TGCGCCAGCAGCCTAGATACGGGGAGGGTTCTAACTAATGAAAAACTGTTTTTT CASSLDTGRVLTNEKLFF
TRBJ2-1 few TRBV7-8 . TGTGCCTGCAGCTTAGTTGGTATTGAGCAGTTCTTC CACSLVGIEQFF
TRBJ2-5 . TRBV7-2 . TGTGCCAGCAGCTTATCACACGACAGCCGTCCGAAGACCCAGTACTTC CASSLSHDSRPKTQYF
TRBJ2-3 . TRBV5-6 . TGTGCCAGCAGCTTCGGGCCTAGCGGCACAGATACGCAGTATTTT CASSFGPSGTDTQYF
TRBJ2-2 few TRBV7-2 TRBD2 TGTGCCAGCAGCTTAGGCGGGGCTAGCGGATACACCGGGGAGCTGTTTTTT CASSLGGASGYTGELFF
TRBJ2-2 . TRBV5-1 . TGTGCCAGCAGCTTAGACAGAGCCGGGGAGCTGTTTTTT CASSLDRAGELFF